This TCR beta chain was found in a study of T cells in Graves' hyperthyroidism and ophthalmopathy. Study conclusions and caveats: A model of 13 V-J pairs discriminated ophthalmopathy from stable hyperthyroidism. In validation, the model predicted ophthalmopathy. These predictions came a median about 6.8 months before onset. Blood held most thyroid clonotypes expanded above 0.001 frequency.

Amplified TCR beta CDR3 regions derived from RNA transcripts. When the TCR CDR3 underwent first-round RT-PCR, the HTBI primer set was used. Using its own MiXCR run on the multiplex PCR reads, TCRdb lists one record per CDR3 protein. This repertoire shows almost 600,000 distinct CDR3 sequences, around 42% found once; its top ten account for approximately 7.5%. This clonotype was detected ten times or more. What it binds is unknown. In germline, CDR1 is LGHDT, CDR2 YNNKEL (reference sequence). V was cut by 3 bases and J by 5 bases, with 16 bases left in between. This CDR3 region has 15 residues. This sequence originates from a woman aged 18-29 years with Graves' hyperthyroidism. The sequenced sample was peripheral blood or thyroid tissue (not recorded which). This sequence joins TRBV3-1 and TRBJ2-5; D is unresolved. The CDR3 loop is CASSQGGTLSETQYF. The CDR3 DNA follows: TGTGCCAGCAGCCAGGGCGGAACCCTATCGGAGACCCAGTACTTC.